The clone carrying this TCR beta chain was detected a few times. This sample was included in a study of blood T cell repertoires in COVID-19. Looking at the study overall: The analysed material was cDNA or gDNA that came from T cells, B-cell-depleted T cells, or PBMCs.

The CDR3 totals 17 residues. Germline CDR1 reads LGHNA; CDR2 reads YSLEER. Trimming removed 4 bases from V and 1 base from J, with 14 bases in between. Some clones are missing from TCRdb's copy, which holds only in-frame ones; the method was immunoSEQ multiplex PCR. The data hold roughly 63,000 clones, with around 87% observed a single time. The sequencing sample was made of peripheral blood. This chain links TRBV4-3 with TRBJ2-6; weak D call: TRBD2 (5 bases). The TCR was taken from a middle-aged man with acute or convalescent COVID-19. The CDR3 loop is CASSPRIGSSGANVLTF. CDR3 nucleotide sequence: TGCGCCAGCAGCCCTCGTATAGGGAGTTCTGGGGCCAACGTCCTGACTTTC.